This entry is about one T cell receptor beta chain. The diagnostic basis comprised clinical symptoms, serum thyroxine and TRAb, thyroid ultrasound and orbital computed tomography. Amplification targeted TCR beta CDR3 regions from RNA transcripts. The HTBI primer set served for first-round RT-PCR of the TCR CDR3. TCRdb analysed the multiplex PCR reads with MiXCR anew, one entry per CDR3 protein. The sample has hundreds of thousands of distinct CDR3 sequences, approximately 25% seen once. This sample was taken from a study of T cells in Graves' hyperthyroidism and ophthalmopathy. From germline, CDR1 is SEHNR and CDR2 FQNEAQ (reference sequence). V was pared by 0 bases and J by 4 bases, with 4 bases of the junction left unmatched. The CDR3 length is 15 residues.

The clonotype comes from a woman in her twenties or thirties with Graves' ophthalmopathy. The V call is TRBV7-9, the J call TRBJ2-5; 8 positions match TRBD2. Specimen: blood. The CDR3 DNA follows: TGTGCCAGCAGCTTAGCCAGCGGGAGAGCAGAGACCCAGTACTTC. It yields the protein CASSLASGRAETQYF.